This T cell receptor beta chain was sequenced in a study of T cell repertoires in cytomegalovirus infection. Study as a whole: Shared public TCR beta signatures pointed to both CMV infection and a matching HLA type.

V lost 1 base to trimming and J lost 2 bases, with 10 bases between them. Germline lookup yields CDR1 SGHTA and CDR2 FQGNSA. This CDR3 is 15 amino acids long. As for this clonotype: Its target is not known.

TCRdb re-called the reads through MiXCR, storing one row per CDR3 protein. The repertoire holds roughly 180,000 distinct CDR3 sequences, under 30% seen once, with approximately 30% in the top ten. Study-wide results and caveats: Summed public TCR beta family frequency identified CMV carriers bearing the relevant HLA. The response measured ex vivo was dominated by TCR beta clonotypes (HLA-C-restricted and CMV-specific).

Sequenced sample: PBMCs. The source is a human donor in good health (CMV status not recorded). Some clones in this sample may be carry-over from other donors' samples. The chain has TRBV7-2 and TRBJ2-3; D remains unclear. The CDR3 DNA sequence: TGTGCCAGCAGCTTAGGATGGTCTACCACAGATACGCAGTATTTT. It codes for CASSLGWSTTDTQYF.